This T cell receptor (beta chain) was sequenced during a study of blood T cell repertoires in COVID-19. Study-level information: The origin of the acute and convalescent COVID-19 samples was the United States, Italy and Spain.

Authors' data handling: It was from reference gene primer amplification that nucleated cell counts were estimated. TCRdb's table, derived via immunoSEQ multiplex PCR, lists solely in-frame clones and lacks some. V and J calls plus clone size are reproduced from that table; the DNA served to infer D and trimming. Of some 41,000 clones in the sample, around 89% were seen once. This CDR3 comprises 13 residues. The germline gives CDR1 SGHRS, CDR2 YFSETQ. V gave up 3 bases and J gave up 5 bases, with 12 bases separating them. The source material was peripheral blood. J is TRBJ2-7 and V is TRBV5-1, with D possibly being TRBD1 (6 bases). The TCR comes from a man in his 70s with active COVID-19. CDR3 amino acids: CASSSSYRDEQYF. CDR3 in DNA: TGCGCCAGCAGCTCCTCCTACAGGGACGAGCAGTACTTC.